This record concerns one TCR beta chain sequence. The antigen remains unidentified. Preparation of the TCRbeta library was carried out with unique molecular identifiers. TCRdb reprocessed the PCR reads with MiXCR, giving one entry per CDR3 protein. The sample includes about 200,000 distinct CDR3 sequences, approximately 7% of them seen just once. V lost 5 bases and J lost 4, with 23 bases in between. Per germline, CDR1 MNHEY and CDR2 SVGEGT. The CDR3 is 17 amino acids. The record originates from a study of T-cell reconstitution after alpha-beta-depleted transplantation in children. Study-wide results and limits: At the one-year point after transplant, T-cell counts and TCRbeta diversity were found to come mostly from T cells that had been newly produced. In some patients, recipient T cells and intrathymic progenitors surviving conditioning explained high day-60 diversity. Alpha-beta T cells about two months after transplant reportedly derived from several hundred expanded graft clones.

The chain has TRBV6-2 or TRBV6-3 and TRBJ1-2; tentative D call: TRBD1 (6 bases). The sequence came from a boy between 2 and 10 years old with acute lymphoblastic leukemia, due to receive a stem cell transplant. The sequenced sample was PBMCs, obtained before TCRalphabeta/CD19-depleted stem cell transplant. The CDR3 coding sequence is TGTGCCAGCAGTCACAAGCGAGGGGGAGCCTCGGTCTATGGCTACACCTTC. Protein: CASSHKRGGASVYGYTF.